Shown below are 29 T cell receptor beta chains from a single sample sequenced in a study of cytomegalovirus exposure and HLA in healthy donors. Researchers ran the PCR with 60 Vbeta and 13 Jbeta primers. The protocol was immunoSEQ multiplex PCR, while the TCRdb copy is restricted to in-frame clones and leaves out a portion. The data hold under 140,000 clones, with less than 85% observed a single time. The sample taken for sequencing was PBMCs. The receptor source for this set is a man aged 25-45 years in good health and CMV-seropositive.

The chain couples TRBV5-8 to TRBJ2-7; TRBD1 is a possible D gene (6 bases). Trimming took off 4 bases at V and 6 bases at J, with 17 bases between the two ends. The CDR3 is 14 amino acids. Germline CDR1 and CDR2: SGHTS and YDEGEE. CDR3 DNA: TGTGCCAGCAGCCCCAGGCCAGGGGCTGGCGAGCAGTACTTC. Translation gives CASSPRPGAGEQYF.

This clone has a single count. The rearrangement joins TRBV5-4 to TRBJ2-3; TRBD2 matches 8 bases. The V and J ends lost 4 bases and 8 bases, in that order; junction bases with no gene match: 12. Germline CDR1 and CDR2: SGHNT and YYREEE (reference sequence). There are 15 residues in the CDR3. CDR3 sequence reads: CASSLPGTRIGTQYF. CDR3 DNA: TGTGCCAGCAGCCTACCCGGGACTAGGATCGGTACGCAGTATTTT.

The chain is built from TRBV18 and TRBJ2-5; 9 bases are a match to TRBD1. V shed 6 bases, J shed 4 bases, and the junction held 9 bases outside the gene matches. This CDR3 spans 15 amino acids. CDR1 is KGHSH and CDR2 is LQKENI in the germline V gene. CDR3 bases: TGTGCCAGCTCCCTCCGGACAGGGGTAGGAGAGACCCAGTACTTC. Translating gives CASSLRTGVGETQYF. Full variable domain (remainder filled in from reference TRBV18 and TRBJ2-5): NAGVMQNPRHLVRRRGQEARLRCSPMKGHSHVYWYRQLPEEGLKFMVYLQKENIIDESGMPKERFSAEFPKEGPSILRIQQVVRGDSAAYFCASSLRTGVGETQYFGPGTRLLVL.

The CDR3 reads CASIERGDTDTQYF. Here the CDR3 DNA reads TGTGCCAGTATCGAGCGGGGGGACACAGATACGCAGTATTTT. The rearrangement links TRBV19 to TRBJ2-3; 9 nucleotides match TRBD2. The CDR3 totals 14 residues. V lost 7 bases, J lost 2 bases, and 4 bases stayed unmatched. The V gene's germline CDR1 is LNHDA and CDR2 SQIVND (reference sequence).

This clone has more than one count but fewer than ten. This chain joins TRBV13 and TRBJ2-7, with a possible D match to TRBD2 (5 bases). V was trimmed by 5 bases and J by 1 base, leaving 12 bases between them. The germline CDR1 and CDR2 sequences are PRHDT and FYEKMQ (reference sequence). The CDR3 runs 14 residues. CDR3 amino acids: CASSIDRGSYEQYF. The CDR3 DNA follows: TGTGCCAGCAGCATCGACCGGGGTTCCTACGAGCAGTACTTC.

V and J are TRBV7-9 and TRBJ2-3, with D tentatively TRBD1 (6 bases). The CDR3 consists of 13 residues. The germline V gene has CDR1 SEHNR and CDR2 FQNEAQ (reference sequence). The V and J ends lost 3 bases and 4 bases respectively, with 8 bases between them. This chain's CDR3 is CASSFGQSDTQYF. The DNA of the CDR3 is TGTGCCAGCAGCTTTGGACAGTCAGATACGCAGTATTTT.

The chain recombines TRBV14 with TRBJ1-4; no definite D call. The length of the CDR3 is 15 residues. V lost 2 bases, J lost 5 bases, and 12 bases lay in between. CDR1 is SGHDN and CDR2 is FVKESK in the germline V gene. CDR3 amino acids: CASSQNDGPNEKLFF. The CDR3 coding sequence is TGTGCCAGCAGCCAAAACGATGGCCCGAATGAAAAACTGTTTTTT.

This clone is a singleton in its sample. Its ends do not fully match the called genes, so a read error is possible. The chain links TRBV4-3 to TRBJ2-6, with TRBD1 as a possible D gene (5 bases). This CDR3 is built from 16 residues. CDR1 and CDR2 from the germline V gene are LGHNA and YSLEER. The CDR3: CASSQELLTGANGLTF. As DNA, the CDR3 is TGCGCCAGCAGCCAAGAACTGCTTACTGGGGCCAACGGCCTGACTTTC.

This clone was seen once. CDR3 sequence (DNA): TGCAGCGTTGTCGTCCCTTCAGTAACTGAAGCTTTCTTT. Its translation: CSVVVPSVTEAFF. This chain joins TRBV29-1 and TRBJ1-1, with D unresolved. The germline V and J ends were trimmed by 4 bases and 5 bases, with 14 bases remaining between them. CDR1 is SQVTM, CDR2 ANQGSEA, per germline. The CDR3 spans 13 residues.

Regarding this clone: Germline and junction disagree at one end, which may indicate a read error. As DNA, the CDR3 is TGTGCTAGCAGCTTACAGGGGGCCTATGGCTACACCTTC. This translates into CASSLQGAYGYTF. The chain links TRBV7-7 to TRBJ1-2, with TRBD1 matching 9 bases. Germline V gives CDR1 SSHAT, CDR2 FNYEAQ (reference sequence). The CDR3 totals 13 residues.

The CDR3 DNA is TGTGCCAGCAGTGCCCGGACAGGGCTTTGGGCCGAGCAGTACTTC. Its protein is CASSARTGLWAEQYF. V is TRBV27 and J is TRBJ2-7, with 8 bases fitting TRBD1. The CDR3 length is 15 residues. Germline loops: CDR1 MNHEY, CDR2 SMNVEV (reference sequence). V was pared by 5 bases and J by 6 bases, with 12 bases of the junction left unmatched.

This rearrangement joins TRBV2 to TRBJ2-7, with D perhaps matching TRBD2 (6 bases). Germline V gives CDR1 SNHLY, CDR2 FYNNEI. The CDR3 sequence is 15 residues long. V shed 6 bases and J shed 2 bases, with 17 bases lying between them. The CDR3 nucleotides read TGTGCCAGCAGCCCCTTCTCGGGAGAGACCTACGAGCAGTACTTC. As protein: CASSPFSGETYEQYF.

With regard to this clone: Other DNA sequences from this sample encode an identical CDR3 as well. The chain couples TRBV19 to TRBJ2-1; 12 bases line up with TRBD2. The CDR3 is made up of 16 amino acids. Per the germline V gene, CDR1 is LNHDA and CDR2 is SQIVND (reference sequence). J gave up 3 bases and V 1 base, and 1 base lay outside the gene matches. CDR3 DNA: TGTGCCAGTAGTATAGGACTAGCGGGGGACTACAATGAGCAGTTCTTC. Its translation: CASSIGLAGDYNEQFF.

The chain joins TRBV10-3 to TRBJ2-2, with 7 bases identical to TRBD1. In germline, CDR1 is ENHRY, CDR2 SYGVKD. V trimming: 1 base; J trimming: 6 bases; junction bases outside the gene matches: 5. The CDR3 loop spans 15 amino acids. CDR3: CAISELGQLSGELFF. The CDR3 bases are TGTGCCATCAGTGAGTTGGGACAGCTTTCCGGGGAGCTGTTTTTT.

This clone was found once. The chain combines TRBV6-5 with TRBJ2-7; D is possibly TRBD1 (5 bases). Trimming took 7 bases from V and 5 from J, leaving 15 bases between them. The CDR3 totals 13 residues. From germline, CDR1 is MNHEY and CDR2 SVGAGI. CDR3 loop: CASNSGFGDEQYF. The DNA for the CDR3 is TGTGCCAGCAATTCAGGGTTTGGCGACGAGCAGTACTTC.

This clone was counted between two and nine times. V and J are TRBV10-3 and TRBJ1-4; D is ambiguous. V lost 11 bases, J lost 3 bases, and 7 bases lay in between. Germline V gene lookup returns CDR1 ENHRY and CDR2 SYGVKD. CDR3 size: 11 residues. CDR3 sequence: CASGANEKLFF. DNA of the CDR3: TGTGCCTCCGGGGCTAATGAAAAACTGTTTTTT.

This clone was recorded a few times. V gene TRBV28 combines with J gene TRBJ1-4; 9 bases fit TRBD1. Germline trimming cut 5 bases from V and 4 bases from J; bases unmatched to any gene: 8. Germline V lookup: CDR1 MDHEN, CDR2 SYDVKM. The CDR3 is 16 amino acids. The CDR3 DNA reads TGTGCCAGCAGTACCGGGGGACAGGGATTTAATGAAAAACTGTTTTTT. Its protein product is CASSTGGQGFNEKLFF.

This chain connects TRBV5-6 to TRBJ2-7, with TRBD2 matching over 8 bases. CDR1 is SGHDT, CDR2 YYEEEE, per germline. The J segment lost 0 bases and the V segment lost 7 bases, leaving 12 bases of the junction unmatched. The CDR3 sequence is 16 residues long. Here the CDR3 DNA reads TGTGCCAGCGCGCGGAGGTCGGGGGGGAGCTCCTACGAGCAGTACTTC. This codes for CASARRSGGSSYEQYF.

This rearrangement joins TRBV4-2 to TRBJ1-4; TRBD1 matches at 7 bases. Germline V gives CDR1 LGHNA, CDR2 YNFKEQ. With V trimmed by 3 bases and J by 4 bases, 8 bases remained unmatched. This CDR3 comprises 16 residues. The chain's CDR3 is CASSQTSGGFNEKLFF. The CDR3, as DNA: TGTGCCAGCAGCCAGACCTCAGGGGGTTTTAATGAAAAACTGTTTTTT.

The J gene is TRBJ1-6, the V gene TRBV27, with D uncertain. Trimming stripped 3 bases from V and 11 bases from J, with 11 bases between. Germline CDR1 MNHEY, CDR2 SMNVEV (reference sequence). The CDR3 covers 13 residues. The CDR3 sequence: CASSLGGLAPLHF. Here the CDR3 DNA reads TGTGCCAGCAGTTTGGGAGGACTGGCACCCCTCCACTTT.

V gene TRBV7-9 combines with J gene TRBJ2-3, with 8 bases identical to TRBD2. Losses at the gene ends were 4 bases for V and 4 bases for J; bases not matched to a gene: 7. The germline gives CDR1 SEHNR, CDR2 FQNEAQ (reference sequence). This CDR3 is built from 15 residues. The CDR3 here is CASSSLGGGADTQYF. CDR3 in DNA: TGTGCCAGCAGCTCCCTCGGGGGGGGAGCAGATACGCAGTATTTT.

The rearrangement uses TRBV27 and TRBJ2-7, with TRBD2 matching 8 bases. Germline assignment: CDR1 MNHEY and CDR2 SMNVEV (reference sequence). The CDR3 contains 14 residues. V shed 3 bases and J 2 bases; nucleotides not matched to a gene: 3. CDR3 nucleotides: TGTGCCAGCAGTTTTGAGCGGGGGACCTACGAGCAGTACTTC. Its translation is CASSFERGTYEQYF.

The V call is TRBV23-1, the J call TRBJ2-7, with 10 bases identical to TRBD1. TRBV23-1 falls under the ORF class, with uncertain function. Trimming at V came to 4 bases and at J to 5 bases, leaving 5 bases not matched to a gene. The CDR3 extends over 14 amino acids. CDR3 loop: CASSRGQGYHEQYF. As DNA, the CDR3 is TGCGCCAGCAGTCGGGGACAGGGGTACCACGAGCAGTACTTC.

The genes are TRBV2 and TRBJ2-5; D uncertain. Trimming pared 2 bases from V and 5 bases from J, leaving 9 bases between. The germline V gene encodes CDR1 SNHLY and CDR2 FYNNEI. The CDR3 extends over 13 amino acids. CDR3 sequence reads: CASSEFPQETQYF. DNA for the CDR3: TGTGCCAGCAGTGAATTTCCTCAGGAGACCCAGTACTTC.

This rearrangement joins TRBV7-6 to TRBJ2-7, with 9 bases fitting TRBD1. The length of the CDR3 is 16 residues. Trimming removed 0 bases from V and 4 bases from J; junction bases left unmatched: 7. CDR1 is SGHVS, CDR2 FNYEAQ, per germline. CDR3 amino acids: CASSLAEQGAFYEQYF. The CDR3 DNA reads as TGTGCCAGCAGCTTAGCCGAACAGGGGGCGTTTTACGAGCAGTACTTC.

The chain joins TRBV27 to TRBJ2-2; a weak D match, TRBD2 (6 bases). V shed 1 base and J shed 5 bases, with 17 bases lying between them. The CDR3 contains 17 residues. From germline, CDR1 is MNHEY and CDR2 SMNVEV (reference sequence). CDR3 sequence (DNA): TGTGCCAGCAGTTTATGGTCCCTGAGCGGAGGGACCGGGGAGCTGTTTTTT. Protein product: CASSLWSLSGGTGELFF.

The rearrangement uses TRBV7-3 and TRBJ1-1; possible D gene TRBD1, 6 bases. Trimming pared 6 bases from V and 3 bases from J, leaving 11 bases between. The CDR3 sequence is 13 residues long. Germline V gene sequence: CDR1 SGHTA, CDR2 FQGTGA. This CDR3 is CASSQGFDTEAFF. The CDR3 nucleotides read TGTGCCAGCAGTCAGGGGTTTGACACTGAAGCTTTCTTT.

The chain couples TRBV9 to TRBJ2-3; 9 positions agree with TRBD2. The CDR3 contains 16 residues. Germline V gene lookup returns CDR1 SGDLS and CDR2 YYNGEE. The V segment lost 4 bases and the J segment 4 bases; nucleotides outside the gene matches: 10. The CDR3 DNA reads TGTGCCAGCAGCATAGGGGAGCGGGGGGCGTCAGATACGCAGTATTTT. It specifies CASSIGERGASDTQYF. The full variable domain, with the rest looked up from reference TRBV9 and TRBJ2-3, is DSGVTQTPKHLITATGQRVTLRCSPRSGDLSVYWYQQSLDQGLQFLIQYYNGEERAKGNILERFSAQQFPDLHSELNLSSLELGDSALYFCASSIGERGASDTQYFGPGTRLTVL.

The V and J genes are TRBV29-1 and TRBJ2-7, with TRBD1 matching 7 bases. V shed 4 bases and J 2 bases; nucleotides not matched to a gene: 8. The CDR3 totals 14 residues. The germline V gene has CDR1 SQVTM and CDR2 ANQGSEA. The CDR3 DNA reads TGCAGCGTTGGGAGGCGGCAGGGGGCCTACGAGCAGTACTTC. Its translation: CSVGRRQGAYEQYF.